Here is one T cell receptor beta chain with its context. The data belong to a study of blood T cell repertoires in COVID-19. Study-wide context: The United States, Italy and Spain provided the acute and convalescent COVID-19 samples. T cells, B-cell-depleted T cells, or PBMCs provided the cDNA or gDNA that served as material.

In the original analysis: Nucleated cell counts were estimated from reference gene primer amplification. Assay: immunoSEQ multiplex PCR; the TCRdb copy retains only in-frame clones and omits some. Clone size and the V and J calls come from that table; the DNA yielded D and trimming. The repertoire holds approximately 200,000 clones, with roughly nine tenths as singletons. Germline V gene lookup returns CDR1 LGHNA and CDR2 YSLEER. The junction had 10 bases not matched to a gene; V was cut back by 10 bases and J by 5 bases. This CDR3 is built from 14 residues. The chain couples TRBV4-3 to TRBJ2-1, with 8 nucleotides matching TRBD2. The receptor's source is a man aged 70 or older with active or convalescent COVID-19. Sequenced material: peripheral blood. CDR3 DNA: TGCGCCAATAAATTCCGGGGGGGAAACAATGAGCAGTTCTTC. It translates to CANKFRGGNNEQFF.